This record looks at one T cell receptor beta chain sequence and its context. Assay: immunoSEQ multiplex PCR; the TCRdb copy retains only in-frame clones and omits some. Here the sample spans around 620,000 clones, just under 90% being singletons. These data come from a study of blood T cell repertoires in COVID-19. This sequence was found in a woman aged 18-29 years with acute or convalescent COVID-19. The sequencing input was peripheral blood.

The CDR3 reads CASSLAPGADTQYF. The CDR3 DNA reads as TGTGCCAGCAGCTTAGCCCCAGGGGCAGATACGCAGTATTTT. V and J are TRBV11-2 and TRBJ2-3; tentatively, D is TRBD1 (6 bases). The V and J ends lost 1 base and 4 bases respectively, with 9 bases between them. CDR1 and CDR2 (germline): SGHAT, FQNNGV. The CDR3 covers 14 residues. The variable domain in full, with the rest retrieved from reference TRBV11-2 and TRBJ2-3, is EAGVAQSPRYKIIEKRQSVAFWCNPISGHATLYWYQQILGQGPKLLIQFQNNGVVDDSQLPKDRFSAERLKGVDSTLKIQPAKLEDSAVYLCASSLAPGADTQYFGPGTRLTVL.